This TCR beta chain stems from a study of graft-versus-host responses after intestinal transplantation. Study context: Every transplant recipient was induced with anti-thymocyte globulin, then maintained on tacrolimus and steroids for two to four years.

The CDR3 covers 14 residues. Germline CDR1 reads SGHRS; CDR2 reads YFSETQ. V lost 0 bases and J 1 base, leaving 6 bases between the germline ends. On this clone: The target antigen is unknown.

Clones were sequenced by immunoSEQ multiplex PCR, and TCRdb holds only the in-frame ones, with some missing. The data show some 110,000 clones, roughly nine tenths seen once. This rearrangement joins TRBV5-1 to TRBJ2-3; no clear D gene. The sequence was collected from a human donor who was the organ donor for an intestinal transplant. Sequencing was performed on unstimulated CD4+ T cells sorted from spleen or lymph node cells, taken before transplant. CDR3 amino acids: CASSLASRTDTQYF. The CDR3 bases are TGCGCCAGCAGCTTGGCCTCCCGCACAGATACGCAGTATTTT.